What follows are 29 T cell receptor beta chains derived from one specimen sequenced in a study of blood T cell repertoires in COVID-19. Sequencing was performed with immunoSEQ multiplex PCR; in TCRdb, only in-frame clones are kept and a portion is missing. This repertoire shows 140,000 or so clones, 70% to 90% found once; its top ten account for less than 2%. Sequencing was carried out using peripheral blood. The receptors stem from a man between 65 and 85 years old with acute or convalescent COVID-19.

The chain uses TRBV30 and TRBJ1-6, with D possibly TRBD1 on 5 matching bases. This CDR3 has 18 residues. The germline V gene has CDR1 GTSNPN and CDR2 SVGIG (reference sequence). The V and J ends lost 1 base and 3 bases respectively, with 19 bases between them. CDR3: CAWSAPRQTVRYNSPLHF. CDR3 in DNA: TGTGCCTGGAGTGCCCCGCGCCAGACAGTTCGCTATAATTCACCCCTCCACTTT.

This clone has just a few counts. This chain uses TRBV11-2 with TRBJ1-2, with D perhaps matching TRBD1 (6 bases). The CDR3 is 16 residues long. The V and J ends lost 1 base and 0 bases respectively, with 12 bases between them. Germline CDR1 and CDR2: SGHAT and FQNNGV. CDR3 DNA: TGTGCCAGCAGCTTAGTTCAGGGGACCCCTAACTATGGCTACACCTTC. Its protein product is CASSLVQGTPNYGYTF.

This clone has only a few counts. The chain is built from TRBV5-1 and TRBJ2-1, with 12 bases that match TRBD1. The CDR3 has 15 amino acids. Germline loops: CDR1 SGHRS, CDR2 YFSETQ. With V trimmed by 6 bases and J by 8 bases, 9 bases remained unmatched. CDR3 loop: CASNPGQGAGDEQFF. In DNA, the CDR3 is TGCGCCAGCAATCCGGGACAGGGGGCGGGCGATGAGCAGTTCTTC.

This chain uses TRBV29-1 with TRBJ1-2; 10 bases are shared with TRBD1. The CDR3 sequence is 13 residues long. The V gene end was trimmed by 6 bases and the J gene end by 5 bases; junction bases not matched to a gene: 6. Looked up from germline, CDR1 is SQVTM and CDR2 is ANQGSEA. This CDR3 is CSVQTGGRYGYTF. CDR3 nucleotides: TGCAGCGTCCAGACAGGGGGCAGGTATGGCTACACCTTC.

V gene TRBV19 combines with J gene TRBJ2-1, with TRBD2 matching 9 bases. This CDR3 has 20 amino acids. Trimming removed 11 bases from V and 0 bases from J; junction bases left unmatched: 23. Germline loops: CDR1 LNHDA, CDR2 SQIVND (reference sequence). Here the CDR3 reads CASEAGYGSGRPISYNEQFF. The CDR3, as DNA: TGTGCCTCCGAGGCCGGGTATGGTAGCGGGAGACCAATCTCCTACAATGAGCAGTTCTTC. Complete variable domain (other parts from reference TRBV19 and TRBJ2-1): DGGITQSPKYLFRKEGQNVTLSCEQNLNHDAMYWYRQDPGQGLRLIYYSQIVNDFQKGDIAEGYSVSREKKESFPLTVTSAQKNPTAFYLCASEAGYGSGRPISYNEQFFGPGTRLTVL.

The gene calls are TRBV19 and TRBJ2-2, with 8 nucleotides matching TRBD1. CDR1 is LNHDA, CDR2 SQIVND, per germline (reference sequence). The CDR3 length is 17 residues. The CDR3 region is CARRRTGWDGNTGELFF. The CDR3 DNA reads as TGTGCACGGAGGAGGACAGGGTGGGATGGGAACACCGGGGAGCTGTTTTTT. Full variable domain (remainder filled in from reference TRBV19 and TRBJ2-2): DGGITQSPKYLFRKEGQNVTLSCEQNLNHDAMYWYRQDPGQGLRLIYYSQIVNDFQKGDIAEGYSVSREKKESFPLTVTSAQKNPTAFYLCARRRTGWDGNTGELFFGEGSRLTVL.

Here the CDR3 DNA reads TGTGCCAGCAGTAGCGGGACCGGGGGTCGAGAAGCTTTCTTT. Encoded protein: CASSSGTGGREAFF. The chain uses TRBV6-4 and TRBJ1-1, with a tentative D call TRBD1 (5 bases). The germline gives CDR1 MRHNA, CDR2 SNTAGT. V was shortened by 5 bases and J by 8 bases, with 18 bases between the two germline ends. The CDR3 is 14 residues long.

The table lists this clone with a count of one. CDR3 in DNA: TGTGCCAGCAGCTTCGGGACAGGGAGAGGACAGCCCCAGCATTTT. Protein sequence: CASSFGTGRGQPQHF. The rearrangement uses TRBV7-9 and TRBJ1-5, with 9 nucleotides matching TRBD1. Germline loops: CDR1 SEHNR, CDR2 FQNEAQ (reference sequence). J lost 7 bases, V lost 3 bases, and 7 bases had no gene match. This CDR3 region has 15 residues.

Details on this clone: The sample carries other DNA sequences with the same CDR3. This chain uses TRBV18 with TRBJ1-4; 8 bases agree with TRBD1. The junction had 1 base not matched to a gene; V was cut back by 2 bases and J by 5 bases. Looked up from germline, CDR1 is KGHSH and CDR2 is LQKENI. There are 14 residues in the CDR3. The DNA of the CDR3 is TGTGCCAGCTCACCAGGACAGGGCAATGAAAAACTGTTTTTT. Encoded protein: CASSPGQGNEKLFF.

This chain joins TRBV9 and TRBJ2-7, with TRBD2 matching 11 bases. CDR1 is SGDLS and CDR2 is YYNGEE in the germline V gene. The CDR3 is 14 residues long. With V trimmed by 3 bases and J by 3 bases, 2 bases remained unmatched. CDR3 sequence: CASSDGTSGYEQYF. The CDR3 bases are TGTGCCAGCAGCGACGGGACTAGCGGCTACGAGCAGTACTTC. Variable domain in full (rest from reference TRBV9 and TRBJ2-7): DSGVTQTPKHLITATGQRVTLRCSPRSGDLSVYWYQQSLDQGLQFLIQYYNGEERAKGNILERFSAQQFPDLHSELNLSSLELGDSALYFCASSDGTSGYEQYFGPGTRLTVT.

The chain recombines TRBV7-8 with TRBJ1-1; weak D call: TRBD1 (5 bases). Trimming removed 3 bases from V and 3 bases from J, with 8 bases in between. There are 13 residues in the CDR3. Germline V gene data show CDR1 as SGHVS and CDR2 as FQNEAQ. The CDR3 nucleotides are TGTGCCAGCAGCTTCGCGGGGGACACTGAAGCTTTCTTT. Encoded protein: CASSFAGDTEAFF.

This chain joins TRBV7-2 and TRBJ2-2, with 10 nucleotides matching TRBD2. The CDR3 consists of 16 residues. V lost 5 bases and J lost 7; bases outside the gene matches: 10. Germline values: CDR1 SGHTA, CDR2 FQGNSA. CDR3 loop: CASSPRAGGSGGELFF. For the CDR3, the DNA is TGTGCCAGCAGCCCACGAGCGGGGGGGTCCGGCGGGGAGCTGTTTTTT.

The chain recombines TRBV28 with TRBJ1-5, with a weak D call TRBD1 (5 bases). The germline V gene encodes CDR1 MDHEN and CDR2 SYDVKM. The CDR3 loop spans 13 amino acids. V lost 8 bases, J lost 0 bases, and 8 bases lay in between. CDR3 region: CASGRDSNQPQHF. Here the CDR3 DNA reads TGTGCCAGCGGCAGGGATAGCAATCAGCCCCAGCATTTT.

The CDR3 sequence: CSVGTGAASQYF. CDR3 in DNA: TGCAGCGTTGGGACAGGGGCGGCCTCGCAGTACTTC. This sequence joins TRBV29-1 and TRBJ2-7; the match to TRBD1 covers 9 bases. This CDR3 spans 12 amino acids. J gave up 9 bases and V 4 bases, and 7 bases lay outside the gene matches. The germline CDR1 and CDR2 sequences are SQVTM and ANQGSEA.

CDR3 residues: CASSQQTGDTDTQYF. Written as DNA, the CDR3 is TGCGCCAGCAGCCAACAGACAGGGGATACAGATACGCAGTATTTT. The J gene is TRBJ2-3, the V gene TRBV4-1, with TRBD1 matching 8 bases. V dropped 2 bases and J dropped 3; count of bases not matched to a gene: 4. CDR3 length equals 15 residues. Germline-derived CDR1 and CDR2 are MGHRA and YSYEKL.

V usage is TRBV2 and J usage is TRBJ1-4, with 9 bases identical to TRBD1. From germline, CDR1 is SNHLY and CDR2 FYNNEI. The V gene end was trimmed by 1 base and the J gene end by 6 bases; junction bases not matched to a gene: 3. This CDR3 comprises 15 residues. The CDR3 DNA is TGTGCCAGCAGTGAAGGAGGGACAGGGTATGAAAAACTGTTTTTT. It encodes CASSEGGTGYEKLFF.

The rearrangement uses TRBV6-5 and TRBJ1-3; 8 bases map to TRBD1. The junction had 8 bases not matched to a gene; V was cut back by 6 bases and J by 4 bases. CDR1 is MNHEY, CDR2 SVGAGI, per germline. CDR3 length equals 15 residues. This CDR3 reads CASSVTGAGGNTIYF. The CDR3 DNA reads TGTGCCAGCAGCGTGACAGGGGCTGGCGGAAACACCATATATTTT.

CDR3 sequence reads: CASSAGYGNQPQHF. Written as DNA, the CDR3 is TGTGCCAGTAGTGCAGGGTACGGGAATCAGCCCCAGCATTTT. The chain carries TRBV19 and TRBJ1-5; possibly TRBD1 for D (5 bases). V was shortened by 5 bases and J by 4 bases, with 12 bases between the two germline ends. Germline V gene lookup returns CDR1 LNHDA and CDR2 SQIVND (reference sequence). CDR3 length: 14 amino acids.

The chain employs TRBV19 and TRBJ2-5; D is perhaps TRBD2 (6 bases). This CDR3 has 13 residues. Germline assignment: CDR1 LNHDA and CDR2 SQIVND (reference sequence). V was pared by 4 bases and J by 7 bases, with 13 bases between. The CDR3 sequence is CASSKGPGVTQYF. Here the CDR3 DNA reads TGTGCCAGTAGTAAGGGACCGGGAGTGACCCAGTACTTC.

J is TRBJ1-3 and V is TRBV18; TRBD1 might be the D (6 bases). Germline V gives CDR1 KGHSH, CDR2 LQKENI. The CDR3 length is 15 residues. V lost 5 bases, J lost 1 base, and 12 bases lay in between. The CDR3 loop is CASSATTGSGNTIYF. CDR3 bases: TGTGCCAGCTCAGCAACCACAGGGTCTGGAAACACCATATATTTT.

The chain employs TRBV18 and TRBJ1-4; TRBD1 matches 7 bases. V was pared by 4 bases and J by 2 bases, with 1 base of the junction left unmatched. The CDR3 is 14 residues long. Germline V CDR1 and CDR2: KGHSH, LQKENI. As DNA, the CDR3 is TGTGCCAGCTCACTGGGACAGACTAATGAAAAACTGTTTTTT. It yields the protein CASSLGQTNEKLFF.

The rearrangement joins TRBV10-3 to TRBJ1-1, with D uncertain. This CDR3 spans 15 amino acids. From germline, CDR1 is ENHRY and CDR2 SYGVKD. Trimming removed 4 bases at V and 0 bases at J, with 12 bases between. The CDR3 sequence is CAISGEGSLNTEAFF. In nucleotides, the CDR3 is TGTGCCATCAGTGGCGAAGGGAGCCTGAACACTGAAGCTTTCTTT.

V is TRBV3-1 (or the pseudogene TRBV3-2) and J is TRBJ1-2; no clear D. CDR3 size: 15 residues. Trimming left V 4 bases short and J 4 bases short, with 16 bases between. Per germline, CDR1 LGHDT and CDR2 YNNKEL (reference sequence). CDR3 nucleotide sequence: TGTGCCAGCAGCCCAGGATATCAGATGGTCTATGGCTACACCTTC. It specifies CASSPGYQMVYGYTF.

The chain carries TRBV27 and TRBJ1-5, with a weak D call TRBD1 (5 bases). Between the trimmed V and J ends, which lost 4 bases and 5 bases, there was a span of 12 bases. The CDR3 has 14 amino acids. Germline loops: CDR1 MNHEY, CDR2 SMNVEV (reference sequence). This CDR3 reads CASSSLQADQPQHF. The CDR3 DNA reads as TGTGCCAGCAGTTCCCTACAGGCGGATCAGCCCCAGCATTTT.

The chain joins TRBV7-9 to TRBJ2-3; a possible D gene is TRBD2 (6 bases). CDR1 is SEHNR, CDR2 FQNEAQ, per germline (reference sequence). V was clipped by 1 base and J by 8 bases, with 10 bases between them. The CDR3 is made up of 13 amino acids. CDR3 region: CASSLDVEGTQYF. DNA of the CDR3: TGTGCCAGCAGCTTAGATGTGGAGGGTACGCAGTATTTT. The whole variable domain, filled in from reference TRBV7-9 and TRBJ2-3, reads DTGVSQNPRHKITKRGQNVTFRCDPISEHNRLYWYRQTLGQGPEFLTYFQNEAQLEKSRLLSDRFSAERPKGSFSTLEIQRTEQGDSAMYLCASSLDVEGTQYFGPGTRLTVL.

This chain uses TRBV7-8 with TRBJ1-1, with 7 bases aligning to TRBD1. Germline values: CDR1 SGHVS, CDR2 FQNEAQ. CDR3 length equals 14 residues. V was pared by 2 bases and J by 7 bases, with 7 bases of the junction left unmatched. CDR3 bases: TGTGCCAGCAGCTTACGGCCGGCAGGGGGTGAAGCTTTCTTT. Encoded protein: CASSLRPAGGEAFF.

The table lists this clone with a few counts. This chain connects TRBV3-1 (or the pseudogene TRBV3-2) to TRBJ2-3; tentatively, D is TRBD2 (5 bases). V was shortened by 4 bases and J by 4 bases, with 12 bases between the two germline ends. CDR3 length equals 14 residues. Germline V lookup: CDR1 LGHDT, CDR2 YNNKEL (reference sequence). CDR3: CASSRTTGADTQYF. CDR3 bases: TGTGCCAGCAGCCGAACTACCGGGGCAGATACGCAGTATTTT.

The chain has TRBV28 and TRBJ2-7, with D possibly matching TRBD1 (6 bases). This CDR3 has 13 amino acids. Germline assignment: CDR1 MDHEN and CDR2 SYDVKM. V was pared by 4 bases and J by 4 bases, with 11 bases between. The CDR3 DNA reads TGTGCCAGCAGTTACTCAGGGGTTTACGAGCAGTACTTC. Its protein is CASSYSGVYEQYF.

In its sample, this clone was seen a few times. V gene TRBV3-1 (or the pseudogene TRBV3-2) combines with J gene TRBJ1-1, with a tentative D call TRBD1 (6 bases). The germline CDR1 and CDR2 sequences are LGHDT and YNNKEL (reference sequence). This CDR3 comprises 15 residues. V lost 4 bases and J lost 4, with 16 bases in between. Here the CDR3 DNA reads TGTGCCAGCAGCCCCCGCGCAGGGGTACTCACTGAAGCTTTCTTT. Translation gives CASSPRAGVLTEAFF.